Each of the 6 T cell receptor beta chains below was sequenced from the same sample in a study of tumor-infiltrating lymphocytes in localized non-small cell lung cancer (dated by TCRdb to the early 2020s). Receptor amplification or capture employed the immunoSEQ multiplex PCR assay. The immuneACCESS repertoire file appears here via TCRdb, limited to in-frame rearrangements. These files lack a portion of the clones; in checked studies, under half of the deficit traces to unresolved V genes, and the cause of the others is not known. The sample table contains some 8,000 clones; only one count was recorded for under 85% of them. The ten largest account for roughly 4.6% of the sample. Material for sequencing was lung tumor tissue. The receptors originated from a human donor with non-small cell lung cancer.

The chain carries TRBV11-1 and TRBJ2-3, with D uncertain. The CDR3 sequence is 13 residues long. Germline V CDR1 and CDR2: SGHAT, FQDESV (reference sequence). V dropped 3 bases and J dropped 1 base, with 5 bases sitting between them. CDR3 region: CASSFLGTDTQYF. Here the CDR3 DNA reads TGTGCCAGCAGCTTCCTAGGCACAGATACGCAGTATTTT.

This CDR3 reads CATRRDLSSYEQYF. DNA of the CDR3: TGTGCCACCCGGCGGGATCTCAGCTCCTACGAGCAGTACTTC. V gene TRBV6-6 combines with J gene TRBJ2-7; D is perhaps TRBD2 (6 bases). V lost 10 bases and J 0 bases, leaving 16 bases between the germline ends. CDR3 length equals 14 residues. Germline CDR1 MNHNY, CDR2 SVGAGI (reference sequence).

The chain uses TRBV5-4 and TRBJ1-1; TRBD1 aligns across 8 bases. The length of the CDR3 is 13 residues. The V and J ends lost 4 bases and 7 bases, in that order; junction bases with no gene match: 6. CDR1 is SGHNT, CDR2 YYREEE, per germline (reference sequence). The DNA of the CDR3 is TGTGCCAGCAGCCTGGACAGGGACGGTGAAGCTTTCTTT. It codes for CASSLDRDGEAFF. Looking up the rest from reference TRBV5-4 and TRBJ1-1 gives the full variable domain: ETGVTQSPTHLIKTRGQQVTLRCSSQSGHNTVSWYQQALGQGPQFIFQYYREEENGRGNFPPRFSGLQFPNYSSELNVNALELDDSALYLCASSLDRDGEAFFGQGTRLTVV.

The chain combines TRBV6-6 with TRBJ1-1, with D hard to call. V was clipped by 4 bases and J by 6 bases, with 12 bases between them. CDR3 size: 13 residues. From germline, CDR1 is MNHNY and CDR2 SVGAGI (reference sequence). CDR3: CASSSNYKSEAFF. For the CDR3, the DNA is TGTGCCAGCAGTTCAAATTATAAGTCTGAAGCTTTCTTT.

The rearrangement uses TRBV5-4 and TRBJ2-1; D is perhaps TRBD2 (6 bases). The germline gives CDR1 SGHNT, CDR2 YYREEE (reference sequence). V lost 0 bases and J 5 bases, leaving 15 bases between the germline ends. This CDR3 region has 16 residues. CDR3 coding DNA: TGTGCCAGCAGCTTGGGAGGGACTGGAGGTAACAATGAGCAGTTCTTC. It codes for CASSLGGTGGNNEQFF.

V is TRBV19 and J is TRBJ2-1; D may match TRBD1 or TRBD2 (5 bases each). CDR1 and CDR2 from the germline V gene are LNHDA and SQIVND (reference sequence). With 3 bases removed from V and 11 bases from J, the gap between germline ends came to 11 bases. This CDR3 is 12 amino acids long. The CDR3 loop is CASSIRSGQQFF. In DNA, the CDR3 is TGTGCCAGTAGTATCCGTTCGGGGCAGCAGTTCTTC.